This TCR beta chain originates from a study of T cell repertoires in ileal Crohn's disease. At the level of the study: Patients had a median roughly 8-year disease duration, and around 35% were active smokers. Study outcomes and limitations: Clonality above 26.8% at surgery always came with endoscopic recurrence. Sorted CD8 T cells held more high-frequency clones than CD4.

Germline values: CDR1 SNHLY, CDR2 FYNNEI. The CDR3 runs to 17 residues. Deletions cut 1 base from V and 9 bases from J, with 19 bases between. Assay: immunoSEQ multiplex PCR; the TCRdb copy retains only in-frame clones and omits some. This sample yields over 2,000 clones, of which around three quarters are seen a single time; around an eighth belongs to the top ten. On this clone: Its antigen is as yet unknown.

The chain joins TRBV2 to TRBJ1-6; possible D gene TRBD1, 6 bases. Sequencing input: ileal tissue. The source is an adult with Crohn's disease. As DNA, the CDR3 is TGTGCCAGCAGTGAAGGTTCTTTGGGGGCGCTTGGTTCACCCCTCCACTTT. Translating it yields CASSEGSLGALGSPLHF.